This entry is about one T cell receptor beta chain. Antigen specificity is unknown. The data stem from a study of T cells in Graves' hyperthyroidism and ophthalmopathy. Overall study context: Pretreatment peripheral blood was obtained at initial diagnosis. Findings and caveats of the study: Blood also carried most thyroid clonotypes expanded above 0.001.

TCR beta CDR3 region amplification was performed from RNA transcripts. TCR CDR3 regions were first amplified by RT-PCR with HTBI primers. TCRdb called the multiplex PCR reads again in MiXCR, with one record for every CDR3 protein. The table records about 130,000 distinct CDR3 sequences, 22% of them present only once. This CDR3 has 14 residues. CDR1 and CDR2 from the germline V gene are SGHTA and FQGTGA. Trimming removed 1 base at V and 3 bases at J, with 9 bases between. The sequenced sample was blood. The clonotype originates from a woman aged 50 to 65 with Graves' hyperthyroidism that later progressed to Graves' ophthalmopathy. V and J are TRBV7-3 and TRBJ2-5; D ambiguous. CDR3 loop: CASSLMGSEETQYF. CDR3 DNA sequence: TGTGCCAGCAGCTTAATGGGCAGCGAAGAGACCCAGTACTTC.